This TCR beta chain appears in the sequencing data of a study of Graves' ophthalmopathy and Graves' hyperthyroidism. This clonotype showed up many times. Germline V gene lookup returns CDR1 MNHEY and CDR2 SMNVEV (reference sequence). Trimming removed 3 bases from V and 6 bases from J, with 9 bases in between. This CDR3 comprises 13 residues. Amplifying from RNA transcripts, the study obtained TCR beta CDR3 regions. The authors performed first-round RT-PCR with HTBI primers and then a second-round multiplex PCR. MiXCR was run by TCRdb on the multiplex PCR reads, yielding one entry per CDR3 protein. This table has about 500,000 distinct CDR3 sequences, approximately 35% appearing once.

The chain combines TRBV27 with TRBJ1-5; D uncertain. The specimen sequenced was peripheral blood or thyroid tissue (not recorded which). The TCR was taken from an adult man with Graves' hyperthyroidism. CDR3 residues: CASSLLKGQPQHF. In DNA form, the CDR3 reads TGTGCCAGCAGTTTGTTGAAGGGTCAGCCCCAGCATTTT.